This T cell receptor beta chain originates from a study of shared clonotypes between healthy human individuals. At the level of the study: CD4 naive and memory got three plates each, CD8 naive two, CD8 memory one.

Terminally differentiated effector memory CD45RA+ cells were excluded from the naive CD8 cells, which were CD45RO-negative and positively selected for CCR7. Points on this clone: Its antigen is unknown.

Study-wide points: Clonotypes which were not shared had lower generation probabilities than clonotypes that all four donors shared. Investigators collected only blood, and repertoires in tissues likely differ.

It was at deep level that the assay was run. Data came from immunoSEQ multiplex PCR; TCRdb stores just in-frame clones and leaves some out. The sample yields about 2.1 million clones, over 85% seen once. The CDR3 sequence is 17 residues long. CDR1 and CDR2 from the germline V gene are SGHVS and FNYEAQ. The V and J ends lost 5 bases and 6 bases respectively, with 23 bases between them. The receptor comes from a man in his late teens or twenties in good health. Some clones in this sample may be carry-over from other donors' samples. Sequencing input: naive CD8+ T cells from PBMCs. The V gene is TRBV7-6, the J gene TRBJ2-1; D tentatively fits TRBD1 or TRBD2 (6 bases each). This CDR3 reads CASSPPLWGARGNEQFF. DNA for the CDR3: TGTGCCAGCAGCCCACCCCTTTGGGGGGCGAGGGGCAATGAGCAGTTCTTC.